This TCR beta chain derives from a study of cytomegalovirus exposure and HLA in healthy donors. In the PCR, 60 Vbeta and 13 Jbeta primers were used. Profiled with immunoSEQ multiplex PCR; TCRdb holds only in-frame clones, not every one. The repertoire consists of roughly 150,000 clones, with roughly 70% occurring once and the leading ten covering 8.5% to 12%. Study-wide points: Being indistinguishable, some V segments were excluded, TRBV6-2 and TRBV6-3 among them.

Comments on this clone: Antigen specificity is unknown.

CDR1 and CDR2 from the germline V gene are KGHSH and LQKENI. This CDR3 is built from 15 residues. The rearrangement links TRBV18 to TRBJ2-7; 7 nucleotides match TRBD2. Gene TRBJ2-1 matches the end of the DNA better, so the J call may be wrong. The sequenced sample consisted of PBMCs. This clonotype was sampled from a man aged 25-45 years in good health and CMV-seropositive. CDR3 loop: CASSPRGGSYNEQFF. Here the CDR3 DNA reads TGTGCCAGCTCACCGAGGGGAGGGAGCTACAATGAGCAGTTCTTC.